The TCR beta chain described here comes from a study of blood T cell repertoires in COVID-19. Study background: PBMCs, B-cell-depleted T cells, or T cells provided the cDNA or gDNA that made up the material.

This clone was counted once. CDR1 ENHRY and CDR2 SYGVKD come from the germline V gene. The ends lost 3 bases at V and 1 base at J; junction bases unmatched: 3. The CDR3 totals 15 residues. As processed by the authors: The authors estimated nucleated cell counts from reference gene primer amplification. Method: immunoSEQ multiplex PCR; TCRdb's copy keeps in-frame clones and lacks some. V, J and clone size were drawn from that table, and D and trimming were deduced from the DNA. The sample yields roughly 260,000 clones, around 93% seen once. Sequenced: PBMCs or T cells enriched from blood (not recorded which). This TCR was sampled from a human donor in a cohort exposed to, infected with or recovered from COVID-19 (not recorded which). The donor label of this sample is uncertain. The genes are TRBV10-3 and TRBJ2-3; 8 bases align to TRBD2. The CDR3 protein is CAISDQRGRTDTQYF. The CDR3 nucleotides read TGTGCCATCAGTGATCAGCGGGGGCGCACAGATACGCAGTATTTT.